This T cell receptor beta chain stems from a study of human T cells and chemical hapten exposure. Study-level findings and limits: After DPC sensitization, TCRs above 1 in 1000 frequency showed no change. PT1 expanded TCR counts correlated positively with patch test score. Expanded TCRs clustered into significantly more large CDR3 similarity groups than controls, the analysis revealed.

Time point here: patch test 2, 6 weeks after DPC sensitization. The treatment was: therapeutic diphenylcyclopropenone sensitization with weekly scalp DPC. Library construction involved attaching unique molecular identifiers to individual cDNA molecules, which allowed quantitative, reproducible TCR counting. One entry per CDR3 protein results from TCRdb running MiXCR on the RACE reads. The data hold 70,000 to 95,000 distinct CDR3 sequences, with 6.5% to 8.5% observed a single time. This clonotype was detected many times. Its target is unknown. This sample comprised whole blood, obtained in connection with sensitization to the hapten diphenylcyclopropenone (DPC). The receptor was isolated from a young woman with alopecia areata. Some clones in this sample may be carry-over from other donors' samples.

CDR3 nucleotides: TGTGCCAGCAGTGATGGCGGCATGAACACTGAAGCTTTCTTT. Its translation is CASSDGGMNTEAFF. The chain carries TRBV2 and TRBJ1-1; unclear D gene. V dropped 3 bases and J dropped 0 bases, with 8 bases sitting between them. The CDR3 has 14 amino acids. Germline V CDR1 and CDR2: SNHLY, FYNNEI.